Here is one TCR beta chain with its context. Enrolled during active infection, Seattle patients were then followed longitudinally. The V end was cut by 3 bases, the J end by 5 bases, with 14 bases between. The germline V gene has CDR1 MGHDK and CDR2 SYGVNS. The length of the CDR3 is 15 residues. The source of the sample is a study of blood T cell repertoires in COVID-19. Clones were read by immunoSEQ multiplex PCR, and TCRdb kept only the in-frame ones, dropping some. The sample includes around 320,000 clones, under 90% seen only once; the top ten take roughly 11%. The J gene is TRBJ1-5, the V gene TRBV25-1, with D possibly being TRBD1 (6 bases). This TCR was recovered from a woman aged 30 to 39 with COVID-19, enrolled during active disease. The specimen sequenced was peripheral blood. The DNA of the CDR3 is TGTGCCAGCAGTGAGTCCGGCAGGGGCTATCAGCCCCAGCATTTT. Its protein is CASSESGRGYQPQHF.